This T cell receptor beta chain was obtained from a study of shared clonotypes between healthy human individuals. V lost 5 bases and J lost 4, with 9 bases in between. The CDR3 consists of 13 residues. CDR1 and CDR2 from the germline V gene are MNHEY and SVGAGI. Caucasian adults residing in Nashville, Tennessee made up all the donors. The data were produced by immunoSEQ multiplex PCR, yet TCRdb's version contains in-frame clones alone and is incomplete. Among fewer than 600,000 clones listed, roughly four fifths were seen once. This clonotype originated in a woman aged 40 to 49 in good health. Some clones in this sample may be carry-over from other donors' samples. V and J are TRBV6-5 and TRBJ1-5; D unresolved. Sequencing input: PBMCs. The CDR3 bases are TGTGCCAGCAGTGACTGGGAGAATCAGCCCCAGCATTTT. Its protein product is CASSDWENQPQHF.